Presented here are 24 T cell receptor beta chains from one specimen sequenced in a study of CD8 T cells in Susac syndrome. With random hexamers, 0.5 to 1 ug RNA was reverse transcribed. TCRdb recomputed calls from the immunoSEQ multiplex PCR reads with MiXCR, one row per CDR3 protein. The table has roughly 84,000 distinct CDR3 sequences, 95% to 96% seen once. Sequencing used CD8+ T cells from PBMCs. Receptors were obtained from a human donor with Susac syndrome.

The chain combines TRBV29-1 with TRBJ2-7; 8 bases align to TRBD1. CDR1 and CDR2 (germline): SQVTM, ANQGSEA. The CDR3 extends over 13 amino acids. The V and J ends lost 7 bases and 4 bases, in that order; junction bases with no gene match: 9. CDR3 sequence (DNA): TGCAGCGCCGTGACAGGGGACAAGTACGAGCAGTACTTC. Residues: CSAVTGDKYEQYF.

This clonotype was counted a few times. The chain recombines TRBV20-1 with TRBJ1-1, with TRBD1 as a possible D gene (5 bases). Per the germline V gene, CDR1 is DFQATT and CDR2 is SNEGSKA (reference sequence). Trimming cost V 6 bases and J 1 base, with 9 bases left between them. The CDR3 sequence is 12 residues long. The CDR3, as DNA: TGCAGTGCCAGAACAGGGAACACTGAAGCTTTCTTT. Translating gives CSARTGNTEAFF.

This chain joins TRBV29-1 and TRBJ2-1, with TRBD2 matching over 11 bases. Germline loops: CDR1 SQVTM, CDR2 ANQGSEA. This CDR3 spans 14 amino acids. Unmatched junction bases numbered 4, after V lost 5 bases and J lost 4 bases. The CDR3, as DNA: TGCAGCGTTCCCGGGACTAGCGGATACAATGAGCAGTTCTTC. Translated: CSVPGTSGYNEQFF.

The chain is built from TRBV15 and TRBJ1-5; tentative D call: TRBD1 (5 bases). The CDR3 spans 12 residues. CDR1 and CDR2 from the germline V gene are LNHNV and YYDKDF (reference sequence). CDR3 in amino acids: CAAGHLNQPQHF. In DNA form, the CDR3 reads TGTGCTGCAGGACACCTCAATCAGCCCCAGCATTTT.

This chain joins TRBV6-2 or TRBV6-3 and TRBJ1-5; D is possibly TRBD1 (5 bases). The CDR3 runs 14 residues. Trimming pared 2 bases from V and 4 bases from J, leaving 9 bases between. Germline V gene lookup returns CDR1 MNHEY and CDR2 SVGEGT. The CDR3: CASSYGTDNQPQHF. DNA for the CDR3: TGTGCCAGCAGTTACGGGACGGATAATCAGCCCCAGCATTTT.

This sequence joins TRBV28 and TRBJ2-4, with TRBD1 as a possible D gene (5 bases). The CDR3 runs 15 residues. V dropped 3 bases and J dropped 4 bases, with 13 bases sitting between them. The germline CDR1 and CDR2 sequences are MDHEN and SYDVKM. The CDR3 sequence: CASSLPGLGKNIQYF. CDR3 bases: TGTGCCAGCAGTTTGCCAGGGCTTGGGAAAAACATTCAGTACTTC.

The chain recombines TRBV9 with TRBJ2-5; 9 bases align to TRBD1. Germline V gene data show CDR1 as SGDLS and CDR2 as YYNGEE. V lost 2 bases to trimming and J lost 5 bases; unmatched junction nucleotides: 4. The CDR3 has 14 residues. The CDR3 coding sequence is TGTGCCAGCAGCGTGGGGACAGGGAGGGAGACCCAGTACTTC. This encodes CASSVGTGRETQYF. Based on the CDR3 plus reference TRBV9 and TRBJ2-5, the full variable domain is DSGVTQTPKHLITATGQRVTLRCSPRSGDLSVYWYQQSLDQGLQFLIQYYNGEERAKGNILERFSAQQFPDLHSELNLSSLELGDSALYFCASSVGTGRETQYFGPGTRLLVL.

This sequence joins TRBV4-3 and TRBJ2-1; D is uncertain. The CDR3 is 12 amino acids. Germline CDR1 and CDR2: LGHNA and YSLEER. The V gene lost 3 bases and the J gene lost 6 bases, with 6 bases spanning the gap. CDR3 bases: TGCGCCAGCAGCCAGGACCTCAATGAGCAGTTCTTC. This gives the protein CASSQDLNEQFF.

This rearrangement joins TRBV20-1 to TRBJ2-7; D might be TRBD1 or TRBD2, each matching 5 bases. With 5 bases removed from V and 3 bases from J, the gap between germline ends came to 20 bases. CDR3 length equals 15 residues. Germline V gives CDR1 DFQATT, CDR2 SNEGSKA (reference sequence). In DNA form, the CDR3 reads TGCAGTGCTTACAACCGGGACCACAGATACTACGAGCAGTACGTC. It specifies CSAYNRDHRYYEQYV.

The J gene is TRBJ2-1, the V gene TRBV7-8; 11 nucleotides line up with TRBD2. Per the germline V gene, CDR1 is SGHVS and CDR2 is FQNEAQ. CDR3 size: 14 residues. V lost 5 bases and J lost 5; bases outside the gene matches: 2. This CDR3 is CASSVSGRDNEQFF. DNA for the CDR3: TGTGCCAGCAGCGTTAGCGGGAGGGACAATGAGCAGTTCTTC.

The V and J genes are TRBV7-2 and TRBJ1-2; 7 bases fit TRBD1. The trim removed 6 bases at V and 6 bases at J, leaving 7 bases unmatched. Germline values: CDR1 SGHTA, CDR2 FQGNSA. This CDR3 contains 13 residues. The CDR3 spells CASSPDRVNGYTF. The CDR3 DNA reads TGTGCCAGCAGTCCAGACAGGGTTAATGGCTACACCTTC. The full variable domain, in which reference TRBV7-2 and TRBJ1-2 provide the parts outside the CDR3, is GAGVSQSPSNKVTEKGKDVELRCDPISGHTALYWYRQSLGQGLEFLIYFQGNSAPDKSGLPSDRFSAERTGGSVSTLTIQRTQQEDSAVYLCASSPDRVNGYTFGSGTRLTVV.

This clonotype has only one observation. The chain couples TRBV20-1 to TRBJ2-7; D remains ambiguous. CDR3 size: 13 residues. V was shortened by 6 bases and J by 2 bases, with 14 bases between the two germline ends. Germline-derived CDR1 and CDR2 are DFQATT and SNEGSKA (reference sequence). This CDR3 reads CSALSSGAYEQYF. The CDR3 DNA reads TGCAGTGCCCTATCTTCCGGCGCCTACGAGCAGTACTTC.

The J gene is TRBJ1-1, the V gene TRBV29-1; 9 bases match TRBD1. Trimming cost V 7 bases and J 5 bases; bases outside gene matches: 8. The germline CDR1 and CDR2 sequences are SQVTM and ANQGSEA. This CDR3 contains 13 residues. This CDR3 reads CSAQGAPWTEAFF. The CDR3 DNA reads TGCAGCGCACAGGGGGCGCCGTGGACTGAAGCTTTCTTT.

The table lists this clonotype with a count of one. The chain links TRBV27 to TRBJ2-3, with 11 bases that match TRBD2. The CDR3 contains 15 residues. Germline V gives CDR1 MNHEY, CDR2 SMNVEV (reference sequence). J was trimmed by 5 bases and V by 7 bases; bases with no gene match: 8. The CDR3 spells CASILAGGLEDTQYF. The CDR3 coding sequence is TGTGCCAGCATATTAGCGGGGGGGCTGGAAGATACGCAGTATTTT.

This chain joins TRBV4-3 and TRBJ2-5; D not resolved. CDR1 and CDR2 (germline): LGHNA, YSLEER. The CDR3 length is 15 residues. The germline V and J ends were trimmed by 0 bases and 1 base, with 9 bases remaining between them. The CDR3 loop reads CASSQDSYTQETQYF. The CDR3 DNA reads TGCGCCAGCAGCCAAGATTCGTACACCCAAGAGACCCAGTACTTC.

The chain carries TRBV25-1 and TRBJ2-1; no firm D call. The germline CDR1 and CDR2 sequences are MGHDK and SYGVNS. The CDR3 extends over 11 amino acids. V gave up 3 bases and J gave up 14 bases, with 11 bases separating them. CDR3 region: CASSDSFREFF. The CDR3 DNA is TGTGCCAGCAGTGATAGCTTTAGAGAGTTCTTC.

There are a few counts of this clonotype. The chain links TRBV20-1 to TRBJ2-7; 7 positions agree with TRBD2. Trimming took 1 base from V and 3 from J; bases not matched to a gene: 6. Per the germline V gene, CDR1 is DFQATT and CDR2 is SNEGSKA (reference sequence). The CDR3 is 14 residues long. CDR3 DNA sequence: TGCAGTGCTAGAGGAGCTAGCGGAGACTACGAGCAGTACGTC. Its protein is CSARGASGDYEQYV.

This CDR3 reads CASGMGTNQPQHF. CDR3 coding DNA: TGTGCCAGCGGTATGGGGACAAATCAGCCCCAGCATTTT. This chain uses TRBV13 with TRBJ1-5; maybe TRBD1 (6 bases). CDR3 length: 13 residues. Per the germline V gene, CDR1 is PRHDT and CDR2 is FYEKMQ (reference sequence). Between the trimmed V and J ends, which lost 8 bases and 4 bases, there was a span of 12 bases.

This sequence joins TRBV5-1 and TRBJ1-1; possibly TRBD1 for D (6 bases). The germline gives CDR1 SGHRS, CDR2 YFSETQ. The CDR3 spans 15 residues. V lost 3 bases to trimming and J lost 0 bases, with 12 bases between them. The CDR3 sequence: CASSWGPGMNTEAFF. In DNA form, the CDR3 reads TGCGCCAGCAGCTGGGGGCCGGGGATGAACACTGAAGCTTTCTTT.

This chain links TRBV4-3 with TRBJ2-5; 7 bases align to TRBD1. The V segment lost 1 base and the J segment 0 bases; nucleotides outside the gene matches: 14. The CDR3 extends over 19 amino acids. CDR1 and CDR2 from the germline V gene are LGHNA and YSLEER. The CDR3 coding sequence is TGCGCCAGCAGCCAAGCTTGGGTTGGGGACAGAGGGTACCAAGAGACCCAGTACTTC. Translated, it gives CASSQAWVGDRGYQETQYF.

This clonotype was observed a single time. The chain couples TRBV27 to TRBJ2-1, with 9 bases fitting TRBD1. The length of the CDR3 is 15 residues. Germline CDR1 MNHEY, CDR2 SMNVEV (reference sequence). Trimming cost V 5 bases and J 5 bases; bases outside gene matches: 7. Here the CDR3 reads CASSPPGQGNNEQFF. CDR3 sequence (DNA): TGTGCCAGCAGTCCTCCGGGACAGGGTAACAATGAGCAGTTCTTC.

The V gene is TRBV30, the J gene TRBJ2-1, with 12 nucleotides matching TRBD2. CDR3 length: 20 amino acids. Germline CDR1 and CDR2: GTSNPN and SVGIG (reference sequence). Trimming removed 0 bases from V and 9 bases from J; junction bases left unmatched: 21. CDR3 residues: CAWSVHTPTRLAGEGIEQFF. In nucleotides, the CDR3 is TGTGCCTGGAGTGTACACACCCCCACAAGACTAGCGGGAGAAGGAATTGAGCAGTTCTTC.

J is TRBJ2-1 and V is TRBV2; either TRBD1 or TRBD2 may fit D (5 bases each). Per the germline V gene, CDR1 is SNHLY and CDR2 is FYNNEI. The CDR3 extends over 16 amino acids. The V end lost 4 bases, the J end lost 2 bases, and 15 bases lay between the germline ends. CDR3 amino acids: CASSVPRERTYNEQFF. CDR3 nucleotides: TGTGCCAGCAGTGTCCCCAGGGAGAGAACCTACAATGAGCAGTTCTTC. The complete variable domain, with remaining parts taken from reference TRBV2 and TRBJ2-1, reads EPEVTQTPSHQVTQMGQEVILRCVPISNHLYFYWYRQILGQKVEFLVSFYNNEISEKSEIFDDQFSVERPDGSNFTLKIRSTKLEDSAMYFCASSVPRERTYNEQFFGPGTRLTVL.

This clonotype was recorded only once. The V and J genes are TRBV7-9 and TRBJ2-7; D gene unclear. The CDR3 loop spans 12 amino acids. V was trimmed by 2 bases and J by 7 bases, leaving 9 bases between them. Germline CDR1 reads SEHNR; CDR2 reads FQNEAQ (reference sequence). CDR3 protein: CASSLPGEEQYF. The CDR3 region has the DNA TGTGCCAGCAGCTTACCTGGGGAAGAGCAGTACTTC. The full variable domain, its missing parts supplied by reference TRBV7-9 and TRBJ2-7, is DTGVSQNPRHKITKRGQNVTFRCDPISEHNRLYWYRQTLGQGPEFLTYFQNEAQLEKSRLLSDRFSAERPKGSFSTLEIQRTEQGDSAMYLCASSLPGEEQYFGPGTRLTVT.